These 16 T cell receptor beta chains came from one sample sequenced in a study of blood T cell repertoires in COVID-19. Produced via immunoSEQ multiplex PCR; TCRdb's table is partial and in-frame only. The sample records about 140,000 clones, approximately 84% being singletons. Input material: PBMCs or T cells enriched from blood (not recorded which). These TCRs come from a woman aged 18-29 years who had been exposed to COVID-19.

J is TRBJ2-7 and V is TRBV28, with D possibly matching TRBD2 (6 bases). Germline V gene data show CDR1 as MDHEN and CDR2 as SYDVKM. This CDR3 region has 13 residues. Deletions cut 3 bases from V and 7 bases from J, with 13 bases between. CDR3 protein: CASSLSLAWEQYF. CDR3 nucleotide sequence: TGTGCCAGCAGTTTGAGCCTAGCGTGGGAGCAGTACTTC.

The V call is TRBV11-3, the J call TRBJ2-1, with 13 bases fitting TRBD2. There are 16 residues in the CDR3. The germline V gene encodes CDR1 SGHNT and CDR2 YENEEA. With V trimmed by 5 bases and J by 7 bases, 8 bases remained unmatched. CDR3: CASSGRTSGRFNEQFF. CDR3 in DNA: TGTGCCAGCAGCGGCAGGACTAGCGGGAGATTTAATGAGCAGTTCTTC.

J is TRBJ1-4 and V is TRBV27; a weak D match, TRBD1 (6 bases). V was shortened by 6 bases and J by 6 bases, with 14 bases between the two germline ends. Germline lookup yields CDR1 MNHEY and CDR2 SMNVEV (reference sequence). The CDR3 covers 14 residues. The CDR3 DNA sequence: TGTGCCAGCAGGTTACAGGGCGGGGATGAAAAACTGTTTTTT. Protein product: CASRLQGGDEKLFF.

This chain joins TRBV4-1 and TRBJ2-2; D is possibly TRBD1 (5 bases). Germline V gives CDR1 MGHRA, CDR2 YSYEKL. V shed 4 bases and J shed 6 bases, with 15 bases lying between them. The CDR3 length is 15 residues. The CDR3 spells CASSPREKGPGELFF. DNA for the CDR3: TGCGCCAGCAGCCCAAGGGAAAAGGGGCCCGGGGAGCTGTTTTTT.

The chain is built from TRBV11-3 and TRBJ2-1; maybe TRBD2 (6 bases). The CDR3 consists of 13 residues. Looked up from germline, CDR1 is SGHNT and CDR2 is YENEEA. V lost 3 bases and J 7 bases, leaving 10 bases between the germline ends. CDR3 residues: CASSFDGRNEQFF. The CDR3 nucleotides read TGTGCCAGCAGCTTCGACGGGAGAAATGAGCAGTTCTTC. Together with reference TRBV11-3 and TRBJ2-1, the CDR3 gives the full variable domain: EAGVVQSPRYKIIEKKQPVAFWCNPISGHNTLYWYLQNLGQGPELLIRYENEEAVDDSQLPKDRFSAERLKGVDSTLKIQPAELGDSAVYLCASSFDGRNEQFFGPGTRLTVL.

The genes are TRBV9 and TRBJ2-1; 14 bases line up with TRBD2. The CDR3 is made up of 19 amino acids. The V gene's germline CDR1 is SGDLS and CDR2 YYNGEE. With V trimmed by 2 bases and J by 7 bases, 14 bases remained unmatched. The CDR3 coding sequence is TGTGCCAGCAGCGTGGCCGGGACTAGCGGGAGAGTCTCCAGGAATGAGCAGTTCTTC. Protein: CASSVAGTSGRVSRNEQFF.

The chain combines TRBV27 with TRBJ2-3, with TRBD2 matching 7 bases. V lost 4 bases to trimming and J lost 4 bases; unmatched junction nucleotides: 14. Looked up from germline, CDR1 is MNHEY and CDR2 is SMNVEV (reference sequence). The CDR3 covers 17 residues. The CDR3 DNA reads TGTGCCAGCAGTTCCCGTTTGGCGGGAGAGTTCTCAGATACGCAGTATTTT. Its translation: CASSSRLAGEFSDTQYF.

The chain couples TRBV30 to TRBJ1-6; D is perhaps TRBD1 (6 bases). Trimming removed 4 bases at V and 8 bases at J, with 9 bases between. CDR1 is GTSNPN and CDR2 is SVGIG in the germline V gene (reference sequence). The CDR3 extends over 12 amino acids. CDR3 sequence (DNA): TGTGCCTGGAATAGGGGGTATTCACCCCTCCACTTT. Translating it yields CAWNRGYSPLHF.

The genes are TRBV5-1 and TRBJ2-1, with 11 bases aligning to TRBD2. The length of the CDR3 is 16 residues. In germline, CDR1 is SGHRS, CDR2 YFSETQ. J lost 7 bases, V lost 5 bases, and 11 bases had no gene match. The chain's CDR3 is CASRGGDSGRGNEQFF. In DNA form, the CDR3 reads TGCGCCAGCAGAGGAGGTGATAGCGGGAGGGGGAATGAGCAGTTCTTC.

This chain uses TRBV5-1 with TRBJ1-2; TRBD1 might be the D (5 bases). V was shortened by 0 bases and J by 4 bases, with 13 bases between the two germline ends. The CDR3 covers 15 residues. Germline lookup yields CDR1 SGHRS and CDR2 YFSETQ. In nucleotides, the CDR3 is TGCGCCAGCAGCTTGGAATCTTGGGGCGGCTATGGCTACACCTTC. Its protein product is CASSLESWGGYGYTF. The complete variable domain, with remaining parts taken from reference TRBV5-1 and TRBJ1-2, reads KAGVTQTPRYLIKTRGQQVTLSCSPISGHRSVSWYQQTPGQGLQFLFEYFSETQRNKGNFPGRFSGRQFSNSRSEMNVSTLELGDSALYLCASSLESWGGYGYTFGSGTRLTVV.

To note about this clone: The same CDR3 can be traced to other DNA sequences in this sample. V is TRBV27 and J is TRBJ1-1, with D unresolved. The CDR3 loop spans 13 amino acids. V was pared by 6 bases and J by 0 bases, with 8 bases between. Germline V gene sequence: CDR1 MNHEY, CDR2 SMNVEV (reference sequence). CDR3: CASRSTVNTEAFF. The CDR3 nucleotides are TGTGCCAGCAGGTCCACGGTGAACACTGAAGCTTTCTTT.

The chain is built from TRBV7-9 and TRBJ1-1; TRBD1 aligns across 7 bases. With 7 bases clipped from V and 2 bases from J, the junction kept 4 bases outside the gene matches. Germline CDR1 reads SEHNR; CDR2 reads FQNEAQ (reference sequence). The length of the CDR3 is 13 residues. The chain's CDR3 is CASKGQPNTEAFF. The CDR3 DNA is TGTGCCAGCAAGGGACAGCCCAACACTGAAGCTTTCTTT.

The gene calls are TRBV7-2 and TRBJ1-2; perhaps TRBD1 as D (6 bases). Trimming removed 2 bases from V and 3 bases from J, with 10 bases in between. The CDR3 is made up of 14 amino acids. The germline V gene has CDR1 SGHTA and CDR2 FQGNSA. Here the CDR3 reads CASSLSGVDYGYTF. CDR3 sequence (DNA): TGTGCCAGCAGCTTATCAGGGGTTGACTATGGCTACACCTTC.

The chain combines TRBV4-3 with TRBJ2-3, with TRBD1 as a possible D gene (6 bases). V dropped 0 bases and J dropped 4 bases, with 20 bases sitting between them. Looked up from germline, CDR1 is LGHNA and CDR2 is YSLEER. The CDR3 length is 18 residues. CDR3 sequence (DNA): TGCGCCAGCAGCCAAGAGCGATCAGGCAGGGGTTGGCCAGATACGCAGTATTTT. Translating it yields CASSQERSGRGWPDTQYF.

The chain is built from TRBV11-2 and TRBJ1-1, with D unresolved. There are 14 residues in the CDR3. The germline V gene has CDR1 SGHAT and CDR2 FQNNGV. Trimming left V 5 bases short and J 4 bases short, with 14 bases between. The CDR3 bases are TGTGCCAGCAGCGCGCGGACGGCGGGCACTGAAGCTTTCTTT. Protein product: CASSARTAGTEAFF.

The chain is built from TRBV28 and TRBJ1-1; no clear D. The CDR3 sequence is 15 residues long. Trimming shortened V by 3 bases and J by 5 bases, and 16 bases separated the two germline ends. Germline CDR1 reads MDHEN; CDR2 reads SYDVKM. In DNA form, the CDR3 reads TGTGCCAGCAGTTTTTGGTCCACGAGAGAAACTGAAGCTTTCTTT. Encoded protein: CASSFWSTRETEAFF.